In its sample, the clone carrying this T cell receptor (beta chain) was seen many times. Its target is unknown. This specimen comes from a study of blood T cells in healthy people across ages. Study outcomes and limitations: Measured against age, TCR beta diversity per million T cells decreased in a roughly linear manner.

PCR was performed a second time for about 7 to 12 cycles using a sample-barcoded 5' primer and a J-beta primer mix. Tags on each cDNA molecule came from a template-switch adaptor with 12 random nucleotides. TCRdb passed the 5' RACE reads through MiXCR, listing each CDR3 protein once. The sample lists over 550,000 distinct CDR3 sequences; roughly 30% were seen once. V lost 5 bases and J lost 2, with 12 bases in between. The CDR3 extends over 14 amino acids. CDR1 and CDR2 (germline): SNHLY, FYNNEI. The chain is built from TRBV2 and TRBJ2-5, with no clear D. The sequence was obtained from a woman older than 75 in good health. Sequences were obtained from blood. The DNA of the CDR3 is TGTGCCAGCAGTTATGGGTGGGGACAAGAGACCCAGTACTTC. This sequence encodes CASSYGWGQETQYF.